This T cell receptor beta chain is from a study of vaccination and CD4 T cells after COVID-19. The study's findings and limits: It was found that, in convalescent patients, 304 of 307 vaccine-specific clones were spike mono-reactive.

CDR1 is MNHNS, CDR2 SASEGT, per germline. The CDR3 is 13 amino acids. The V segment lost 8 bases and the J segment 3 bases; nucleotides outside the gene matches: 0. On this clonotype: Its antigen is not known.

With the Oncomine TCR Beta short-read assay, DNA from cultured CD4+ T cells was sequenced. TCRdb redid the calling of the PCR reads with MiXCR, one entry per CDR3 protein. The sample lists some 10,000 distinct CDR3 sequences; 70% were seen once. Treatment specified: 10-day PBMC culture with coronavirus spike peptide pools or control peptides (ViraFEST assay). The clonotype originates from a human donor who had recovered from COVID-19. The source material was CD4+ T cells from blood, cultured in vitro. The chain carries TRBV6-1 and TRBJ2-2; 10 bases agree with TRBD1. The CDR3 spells CASGTGDTGELFF. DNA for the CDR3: TGTGCCAGCGGGACAGGGGACACCGGGGAGCTGTTTTTT.